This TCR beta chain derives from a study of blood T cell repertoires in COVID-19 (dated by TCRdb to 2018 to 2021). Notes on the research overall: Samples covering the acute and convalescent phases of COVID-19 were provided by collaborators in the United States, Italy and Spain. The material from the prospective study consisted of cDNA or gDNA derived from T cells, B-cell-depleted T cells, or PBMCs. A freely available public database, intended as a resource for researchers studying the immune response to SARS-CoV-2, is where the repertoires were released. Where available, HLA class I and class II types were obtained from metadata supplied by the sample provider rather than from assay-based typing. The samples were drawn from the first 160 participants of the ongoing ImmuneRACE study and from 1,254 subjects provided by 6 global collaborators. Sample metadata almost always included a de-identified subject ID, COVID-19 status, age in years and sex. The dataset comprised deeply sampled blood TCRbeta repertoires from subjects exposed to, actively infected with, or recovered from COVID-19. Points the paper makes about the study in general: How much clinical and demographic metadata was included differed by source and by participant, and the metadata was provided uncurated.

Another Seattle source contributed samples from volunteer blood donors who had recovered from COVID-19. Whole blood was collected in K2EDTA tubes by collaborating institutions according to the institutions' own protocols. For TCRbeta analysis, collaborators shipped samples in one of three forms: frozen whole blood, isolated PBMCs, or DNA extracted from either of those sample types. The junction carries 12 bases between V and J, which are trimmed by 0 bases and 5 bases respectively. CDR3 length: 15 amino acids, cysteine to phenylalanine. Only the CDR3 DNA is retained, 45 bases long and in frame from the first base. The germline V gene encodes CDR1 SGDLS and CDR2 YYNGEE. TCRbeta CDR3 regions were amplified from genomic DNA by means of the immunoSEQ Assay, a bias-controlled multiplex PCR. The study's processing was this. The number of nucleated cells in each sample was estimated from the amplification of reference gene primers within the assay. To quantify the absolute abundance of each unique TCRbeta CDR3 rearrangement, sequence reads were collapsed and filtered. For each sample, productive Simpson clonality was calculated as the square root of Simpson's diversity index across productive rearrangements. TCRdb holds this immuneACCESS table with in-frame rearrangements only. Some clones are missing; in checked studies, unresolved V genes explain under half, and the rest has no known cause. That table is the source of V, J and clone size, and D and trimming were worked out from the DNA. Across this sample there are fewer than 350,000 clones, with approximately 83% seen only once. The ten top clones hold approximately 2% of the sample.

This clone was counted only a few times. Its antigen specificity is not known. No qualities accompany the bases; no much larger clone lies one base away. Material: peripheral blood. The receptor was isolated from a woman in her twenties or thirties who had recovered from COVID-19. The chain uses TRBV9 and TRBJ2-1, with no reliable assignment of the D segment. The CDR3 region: CASSVELFRDNEQFF. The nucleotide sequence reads TGTGCCAGCAGCGTAGAATTGTTTCGGGACAATGAGCAGTTCTTC.